This T cell receptor beta chain was obtained from a study of cytomegalovirus exposure and HLA in healthy donors. 60 Vbeta and 13 Jbeta primers were used in PCR. Study processing details: Tens of millions of unique TCR beta chains, 10 million to 14 million shared, were counted in a later analysis. Sequencing was performed with immunoSEQ multiplex PCR; in TCRdb, only in-frame clones are kept and a portion is missing. That table supplies the V and J calls and clone size; D and trimming were determined from the DNA. The sample has some 170,000 clones; over 60% are singletons. The trim removed 4 bases at V and 0 bases at J, leaving 2 bases unmatched. Germline V gives CDR1 GTSNPN, CDR2 SVGIG (reference sequence). This CDR3 has 14 amino acids.

This chain links TRBV30 with TRBJ2-7; 11 positions match TRBD2. Material: PBMCs. This receptor was identified in a woman in her 30s in good health and CMV-seronegative. CDR3 loop: CAWTSGGYSYEQYF. The CDR3 region has the DNA TGTGCCTGGACTAGCGGGGGGTACTCCTACGAGCAGTACTTC.